Below, 29 T cell receptor beta chains from the same sample are listed, as sequenced in a study of blood T cell repertoires in COVID-19. Profiling relied on immunoSEQ multiplex PCR, and the TCRdb table lists in-frame clones only, not all of them. The sample yields about 150,000 clones, 85% seen once. Sequencing used peripheral blood. The receptors here all came from a woman aged 55-75 years with COVID-19, enrolled during active disease.

This sequence joins TRBV30 and TRBJ1-6, with a weak D call TRBD1 (6 bases). The CDR3 extends over 13 amino acids. Trimming took off 5 bases at V and 9 bases at J, with 14 bases between the two ends. Germline V gene data show CDR1 as GTSNPN and CDR2 as SVGIG (reference sequence). CDR3 region: CAWGGARGSPLHF. The CDR3 coding sequence is TGTGCCTGGGGGGGGGCCAGAGGTTCACCCCTCCACTTT. The variable domain in full, completed from reference TRBV30 and TRBJ1-6, reads SQTIHQWPATLVQPVGSPLSLECTVEGTSNPNLYWYRQAAGRGLQLLFYSVGIGQISSEVPQNLSASRPQDRQFILSSKKLLLSDSGFYLCAWGGARGSPLHFGNGTRLTVT.

The chain combines TRBV5-4 with TRBJ1-4; 8 positions match TRBD1. Germline CDR1 reads SGHNT; CDR2 reads YYREEE (reference sequence). V trimming: 4 bases; J trimming: 4 bases; junction bases outside the gene matches: 3. The CDR3 totals 14 residues. The CDR3 loop is CASSPDRVNEKLFF. In DNA, the CDR3 is TGTGCCAGCAGCCCGGACAGGGTTAATGAAAAACTGTTTTTT. Together with reference TRBV5-4 and TRBJ1-4, the CDR3 gives the full variable domain: ETGVTQSPTHLIKTRGQQVTLRCSSQSGHNTVSWYQQALGQGPQFIFQYYREEENGRGNFPPRFSGLQFPNYSSELNVNALELDDSALYLCASSPDRVNEKLFFGSGTQLSVL.

The chain is built from TRBV12-3 or TRBV12-4 and TRBJ1-5; perhaps TRBD1 as D (5 bases). The CDR3 totals 13 residues. V gave up 8 bases and J gave up 4 bases, with 12 bases separating them. CDR3 DNA sequence: TGTGCCAGCCAAAGACAGTCTAATCAGCCCCAGCATTTT. It translates to CASQRQSNQPQHF.

This rearrangement joins TRBV7-9 to TRBJ1-5; D remains unclear. Deletions cut 1 base from V and 3 bases from J, with 10 bases between. The germline V gene has CDR1 SEHNR and CDR2 FQNEAQ (reference sequence). The CDR3 is 15 amino acids. The CDR3 region is CASSLGQATNQPQHF. In DNA, the CDR3 is TGTGCCAGCAGCTTAGGGCAGGCCACCAATCAGCCCCAGCATTTT.

The chain is built from TRBV14 and TRBJ1-1; 7 bases align to TRBD1. From germline, CDR1 is SGHDN and CDR2 FVKESK. Trimming removed 5 bases from V and 1 base from J; junction bases left unmatched: 10. The CDR3 sequence is 16 residues long. The CDR3 is CASSSRGYQGNTEAFF. CDR3 DNA: TGTGCCAGCAGCTCCAGGGGGTATCAAGGGAACACTGAAGCTTTCTTT.

The chain links TRBV12-3 or TRBV12-4 to TRBJ1-5; D gene ambiguous. V lost 10 bases, J lost 4 bases, and 11 bases lay in between. CDR3 length equals 12 residues. The CDR3 bases are TGTGCCACCGGACGGGAGAATCAGCCCCAGCATTTT. This encodes CATGRENQPQHF.

Only a few counts were recorded for this clone. The rearrangement joins TRBV10-3 to TRBJ1-1; 9 bases line up with TRBD1. Unmatched junction bases numbered 8, after V lost 11 bases and J lost 1 base. The CDR3 is 14 residues long. The V gene's germline CDR1 is ENHRY and CDR2 SYGVKD. The CDR3 nucleotides read TGTGCCGCCTCGACAGGGGGATGGAACACTGAAGCTTTCTTT. This codes for CAASTGGWNTEAFF.

Notes on this clone: One end of the junction varies from germline; a read error may be responsible. This chain connects TRBV6-2 or TRBV6-3 to TRBJ1-1; D gene unclear. The CDR3 contains 13 residues. Per the germline V gene, CDR1 is MNHEY and CDR2 is SVGEGT. For the CDR3, the DNA is TGTGCCAGCAGTTACTCCACCGTCACTAAAGCTTTCTTT. Residues: CASSYSTVTKAFF.

The rearrangement uses TRBV30 and TRBJ1-3; TRBD1 is a possible D gene (5 bases). V was cut by 5 bases and J by 2 bases, with 13 bases left in between. Germline loops: CDR1 GTSNPN, CDR2 SVGIG (reference sequence). The CDR3 has 14 amino acids. In DNA form, the CDR3 reads TGTGCCTGGCACTCACAGGTCGCTGGAAACACCATATATTTT. Amino acids: CAWHSQVAGNTIYF.

This chain links TRBV7-8 with TRBJ1-5; possibly TRBD1 for D (6 bases). The germline V gene has CDR1 SGHVS and CDR2 FQNEAQ. V dropped 1 base and J dropped 0 bases, with 10 bases sitting between them. This CDR3 spans 16 amino acids. CDR3 coding DNA: TGTGCCAGCAGCTTAGTTGCAGGGGCTAGCAATCAGCCCCAGCATTTT. Amino acids: CASSLVAGASNQPQHF.

The chain uses TRBV10-1 and TRBJ2-3; D is uncertain. This CDR3 has 14 amino acids. The V end lost 3 bases, the J end lost 7 bases, and 14 bases lay between the germline ends. The germline gives CDR1 WNHNN, CDR2 SYGVQD (reference sequence). The CDR3 DNA sequence: TGCGCCAGCAGTGAAATCTACAGCCCCTATACGCAGTATTTT. Protein product: CASSEIYSPYTQYF.

The chain's CDR3 is CAIRGQAIVYGYTF. DNA of the CDR3: TGTGCCATCAGGGGACAGGCGATCGTCTATGGCTACACCTTC. J is TRBJ1-2 and V is TRBV10-3, with TRBD1 identical over 8 bases. This CDR3 is built from 14 residues. Germline CDR1 and CDR2: ENHRY and SYGVKD. With 6 bases clipped from V and 4 bases from J, the junction kept 7 bases outside the gene matches.

The CDR3 spells CASSYGLDTQYF. The CDR3 nucleotides are TGTGCCAGCAGTTACGGGCTAGATACGCAGTATTTT. The V call is TRBV6-5, the J call TRBJ2-3; D gene ambiguous. The CDR3 sequence is 12 residues long. Germline V gene data show CDR1 as MNHEY and CDR2 as SVGAGI. V shed 2 bases and J shed 5 bases, with 5 bases lying between them.

The chain combines TRBV18 with TRBJ2-1; 7 bases are a match to TRBD2. Germline V lookup: CDR1 KGHSH, CDR2 LQKENI. This CDR3 has 18 amino acids. V trimming: 0 bases; J trimming: 1 base; junction bases outside the gene matches: 9. The CDR3 nucleotides read TGTGCCAGCTCACCACCGTTCGGCGGGAGCGAGTCCTACAATGAGCAGTTCTTC. It encodes CASSPPFGGSESYNEQFF. Full variable domain (missing parts from reference TRBV18 and TRBJ2-1): NAGVMQNPRHLVRRRGQEARLRCSPMKGHSHVYWYRQLPEEGLKFMVYLQKENIIDESGMPKERFSAEFPKEGPSILRIQQVVRGDSAAYFCASSPPFGGSESYNEQFFGPGTRLTVL.

This clone turned up a few times. The chain employs TRBV5-4 and TRBJ2-3; 12 bases fit TRBD2. The CDR3 is made up of 16 amino acids. Germline V CDR1 and CDR2: SGHNT, YYREEE (reference sequence). The junction had 6 bases not matched to a gene; V was cut back by 1 base and J by 6 bases. The CDR3 sequence is CASSLPTSGGLDTQYF. DNA of the CDR3: TGTGCCAGCAGCTTGCCGACTAGCGGGGGTCTGGATACGCAGTATTTT.

This clone was seen ten or more times. The chain employs TRBV7-9 and TRBJ1-1; D not certain. V gave up 2 bases and J gave up 5 bases, with 15 bases separating them. This CDR3 comprises 15 residues. Per the germline V gene, CDR1 is SEHNR and CDR2 is FQNEAQ (reference sequence). CDR3 bases: TGTGCCAGCAGCTTAAATCAGGAGGGTTTAACTGAAGCTTTCTTT. This encodes CASSLNQEGLTEAFF. The variable domain in full, with the rest retrieved from reference TRBV7-9 and TRBJ1-1, is DTGVSQNPRHKITKRGQNVTFRCDPISEHNRLYWYRQTLGQGPEFLTYFQNEAQLEKSRLLSDRFSAERPKGSFSTLEIQRTEQGDSAMYLCASSLNQEGLTEAFFGQGTRLTVV.

This clone was observed a single time. The rearrangement uses TRBV5-1 and TRBJ1-3; possible D gene TRBD1, 6 bases. The CDR3 extends over 15 amino acids. Trimming shortened V by 3 bases and J by 4 bases, and 14 bases separated the two germline ends. From germline, CDR1 is SGHRS and CDR2 YFSETQ. As DNA, the CDR3 is TGCGCCAGCAGCTCCGAATGGGGGCCCGGAAACACCATATATTTT. Protein sequence: CASSSEWGPGNTIYF.

Points on this clone: Other DNA sequences in this sample translate to the same CDR3. The CDR3 sequence is CASSLSGTGVTYEQYF. CDR3 nucleotide sequence: TGTGCCAGCAGTTTGTCCGGGACTGGGGTTACCTACGAGCAGTACTTC. This chain links TRBV27 with TRBJ2-7; maybe TRBD2 (6 bases). Trimming shortened V by 3 bases and J by 2 bases, and 17 bases separated the two germline ends. The germline gives CDR1 MNHEY, CDR2 SMNVEV (reference sequence). This CDR3 is 16 amino acids long.

The CDR3: CSVQGGGDETSGNTIYF. The CDR3 bases are TGCAGCGTTCAGGGTGGGGGGGACGAAACCTCTGGAAACACCATATATTTT. This sequence joins TRBV29-1 and TRBJ1-3; the D gene is possibly TRBD1 (5 bases). There are 17 residues in the CDR3. Germline CDR1 and CDR2: SQVTM and ANQGSEA. Trimming took 5 bases from V and 0 from J, leaving 20 bases between them.

The rearrangement links TRBV6-1 to TRBJ2-7; 7 positions agree with TRBD1. The CDR3 is 15 amino acids. Germline V gene lookup returns CDR1 MNHNS and CDR2 SASEGT. V was pared by 2 bases and J by 2 bases, with 6 bases of the junction left unmatched. The CDR3 region is CASSEPRQGTYEQYV. CDR3 coding DNA: TGTGCCAGCAGTGAACCGAGACAGGGCACCTACGAGCAGTACGTC.

The rearrangement uses TRBV5-6 and TRBJ2-7, with a tentative D call TRBD2 (6 bases). V lost 1 base and J 9 bases, leaving 17 bases between the germline ends. The germline gives CDR1 SGHDT, CDR2 YYEEEE. The CDR3 consists of 14 residues. CDR3 sequence reads: CASSLRRGASRQYF. The CDR3 coding sequence is TGTGCCAGCAGCTTGCGGAGGGGCGCCTCCCGGCAGTACTTC.

This clone is a singleton in its sample. The J gene is TRBJ1-6, the V gene TRBV6-5, with 7 nucleotides matching TRBD1. This CDR3 is 15 amino acids long. Germline values: CDR1 MNHEY, CDR2 SVGAGI. J was trimmed by 4 bases and V by 7 bases; bases with no gene match: 7. The CDR3 sequence: CASTPQGVYNSPLHF. The CDR3 nucleotides read TGTGCCAGCACCCCCCAGGGGGTGTATAATTCACCCCTCCACTTT.

This sequence joins TRBV5-1 and TRBJ1-4; D perhaps matches TRBD1 (6 bases). Deletions cut 0 bases from V and 8 bases from J, with 14 bases between. This CDR3 comprises 15 residues. Germline values: CDR1 SGHRS, CDR2 YFSETQ. The CDR3 DNA sequence: TGCGCCAGCAGCTTGGCCATACAGGGTACGGAAAAACTGTTTTTT. Protein: CASSLAIQGTEKLFF.

The rearrangement uses TRBV15 and TRBJ2-7, with TRBD1 as a possible D gene (5 bases). Germline CDR1 and CDR2: LNHNV and YYDKDF (reference sequence). With 1 base removed from V and 0 bases from J, the gap between germline ends came to 10 bases. The CDR3 is made up of 15 amino acids. The CDR3 loop reads CATSRGQGSSYEQYF. The CDR3 nucleotides are TGTGCCACCAGCAGAGGTCAGGGAAGCTCCTACGAGCAGTACTTC.

The chain employs TRBV19 and TRBJ1-6; maybe TRBD1 (6 bases). Germline CDR1 and CDR2: LNHDA and SQIVND (reference sequence). Between the trimmed V and J ends, which lost 0 bases and 7 bases, there was a span of 10 bases. This CDR3 has 15 amino acids. CDR3 sequence (DNA): TGTGCCAGTAGTATAGAGGGGGCGCAGAATTCACCCCTCCACTTT. It specifies CASSIEGAQNSPLHF.

The chain uses TRBV5-1 and TRBJ1-1, with D tentatively TRBD1 (5 bases). V was shortened by 4 bases and J by 11 bases, with 18 bases between the two germline ends. The CDR3 totals 13 residues. In germline, CDR1 is SGHRS, CDR2 YFSETQ. The CDR3 protein is CASSLEGVDWAFF. The CDR3 DNA is TGCGCCAGCAGCCTAGAAGGGGTGGATTGGGCTTTCTTT.

V and J are TRBV7-9 and TRBJ2-7; 8 nucleotides match TRBD1. Germline lookup yields CDR1 SEHNR and CDR2 FQNEAQ (reference sequence). The CDR3 loop spans 14 amino acids. V dropped 5 bases and J dropped 3; count of bases not matched to a gene: 6. The CDR3 nucleotides read TGTGCCAGCAGCCCAAGACAGGGGATCTACGAGCAGTACGTC. Translating gives CASSPRQGIYEQYV.

The chain carries TRBV2 and TRBJ2-4; TRBD2 agrees at 7 bases. Germline CDR1 is SNHLY and CDR2 is FYNNEI. Unmatched junction bases numbered 0, after V lost 3 bases and J lost 7 bases. There are 12 residues in the CDR3. This CDR3 is CASSEGGNIQYF. For the CDR3, the DNA is TGTGCCAGCAGTGAGGGGGGGAACATTCAGTACTTC.

This sequence joins TRBV7-8 and TRBJ1-4; no definite D call. V lost 5 bases, J lost 3 bases, and 10 bases lay in between. Germline V lookup: CDR1 SGHVS, CDR2 FQNEAQ. The CDR3 totals 14 residues. CDR3 protein: CASSLGGSNEKLFF. The CDR3 DNA sequence: TGTGCCAGCAGCCTCGGAGGGTCTAATGAAAAACTGTTTTTT.